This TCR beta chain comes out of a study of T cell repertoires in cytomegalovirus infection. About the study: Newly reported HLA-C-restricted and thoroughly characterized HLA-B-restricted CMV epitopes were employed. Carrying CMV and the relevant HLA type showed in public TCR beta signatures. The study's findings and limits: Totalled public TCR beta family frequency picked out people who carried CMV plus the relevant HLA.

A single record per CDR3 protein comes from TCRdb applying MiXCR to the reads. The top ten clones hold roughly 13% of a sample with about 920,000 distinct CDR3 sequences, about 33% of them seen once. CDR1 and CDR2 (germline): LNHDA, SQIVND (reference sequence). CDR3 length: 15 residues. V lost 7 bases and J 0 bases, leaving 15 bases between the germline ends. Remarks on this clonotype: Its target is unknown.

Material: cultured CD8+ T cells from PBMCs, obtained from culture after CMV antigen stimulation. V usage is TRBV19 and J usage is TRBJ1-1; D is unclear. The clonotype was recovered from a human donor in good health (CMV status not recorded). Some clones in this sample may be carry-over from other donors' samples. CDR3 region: CASNSASFMNTEAFF. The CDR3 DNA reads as TGTGCCAGTAATTCCGCTTCTTTTATGAACACTGAAGCTTTCTTT.